These T cell receptor beta chains were read from a single sample in a study of T-cell memory formation after mild COVID-19. TCRdb ran MiXCR on the 5' RACE reads and lists one entry per CDR3 protein. The sample yields hundreds of thousands of distinct CDR3 sequences, 8% to 9% seen once. The sequencing sample was made of PBMCs or a T cell subset sorted from them (not recorded which). The origin of the receptors is a man aged 18 to 29 who had mild COVID-19 (a few samples of this study predate the infection). Cell type and time point are not known. Both conserved end residues are part of each CDR3. D genes are given only for firm matches. A clone size is listed for some rows: how often the clone was seen (once, few, many), or a class if it is expanded.

d_gene: TRBD2
v_gene: TRBV12-3/TRBV12-4
j_gene: TRBJ2-3
abundance: -
CDR3nt: TGTGCCAGCAGTTTAGCGCGGGGGGGATTACGCACAGATACGCAGTATTTT
CDR3aa: CASSLARGGLRTDTQYF

d_gene: TRBD1
v_gene: TRBV2
j_gene: TRBJ1-4
abundance: few
CDR3nt: TGTGCCAGCACACCGACAGGGTCTGTGGAAAAACTGTTTTTT
CDR3aa: CASTPTGSVEKLFF

d_gene: TRBD1
v_gene: TRBV7-3
j_gene: TRBJ2-3
abundance: -
CDR3nt: TGTGCCAGCAGCTTAGGCGTCGGGACAGGGGTTTCAGATACGCAGTATTTT
CDR3aa: CASSLGVGTGVSDTQYF

d_gene: TRBD1
v_gene: TRBV12-3/TRBV12-4
j_gene: TRBJ2-1
abundance: -
CDR3nt: TGTGCCAGCAGTCCCGACAGGGGAAGGTACAATGAGCAGTTCTTC
CDR3aa: CASSPDRGRYNEQFF

d_gene: TRBD2
v_gene: TRBV20-1
j_gene: TRBJ2-1
abundance: -
CDR3nt: TGCAGTGCTAGACAGGGACTAGCTTTCGATGAGCAGTTCTTC
CDR3aa: CSARQGLAFDEQFF

d_gene: -
v_gene: TRBV2
j_gene: TRBJ2-5
abundance: -
CDR3nt: TGTGCCAGCAGCGGCCAGGGGACCCAGTACTTC
CDR3aa: CASSGQGTQYF

d_gene: -
v_gene: TRBV7-9
j_gene: TRBJ2-3
abundance: -
CDR3nt: TGTGCCAGCAGCATACCCCGACCTTATACGCAGTATTTT
CDR3aa: CASSIPRPYTQYF

d_gene: TRBD1
v_gene: TRBV27
j_gene: TRBJ2-1
abundance: many
CDR3nt: TGTGCCAGCAGCCAGACAGGGTACAATGAGCAGTTCTTC
CDR3aa: CASSQTGYNEQFF

d_gene: TRBD1
v_gene: TRBV25-1
j_gene: TRBJ2-4
abundance: -
CDR3nt: TGTGCCAGCAGTGTCTTCCAGGGGGCGGACATTCAGTACTTC
CDR3aa: CASSVFQGADIQYF

d_gene: -
v_gene: TRBV9
j_gene: TRBJ2-1
abundance: few
CDR3nt: TGTGCCAGCGGGGGACTCCCATCCTACAATGAGCAGTTCTTC
CDR3aa: CASGGLPSYNEQFF

d_gene: -
v_gene: TRBV12-5
j_gene: TRBJ2-3
abundance: few
CDR3nt: TGTGCTAGTGGTTGGTCGCCAGGGCTGTTTATTCCAGATACGCAGTATTTT
CDR3aa: CASGWSPGLFIPDTQYF

d_gene: -
v_gene: TRBV24-1
j_gene: TRBJ2-3
abundance: few
CDR3nt: TGTGCCACCAGTGGCACAAGGGCAGGAACCACAGATACGCAGTATTTT
CDR3aa: CATSGTRAGTTDTQYF

d_gene: TRBD1
v_gene: TRBV4-1
j_gene: TRBJ1-2
abundance: -
CDR3nt: TGCGCCAGCAGCCAATATGACAGGGGCTATGGCTACACCTTC
CDR3aa: CASSQYDRGYGYTF

d_gene: -
v_gene: TRBV6-2/TRBV6-3
j_gene: TRBJ2-3
abundance: many
CDR3nt: TGTGCCAGCAGTTACTCCTATACGCAGTATTTT
CDR3aa: CASSYSYTQYF

d_gene: -
v_gene: TRBV18
j_gene: TRBJ1-2
abundance: -
CDR3nt: TGTGCCAGCTCAGTTATGGATGGGATGGATGGCTACACCTTC
CDR3aa: CASSVMDGMDGYTF

d_gene: -
v_gene: TRBV2
j_gene: TRBJ2-3
abundance: -
CDR3nt: TGTGCCAGCAGTGAATGGATAAACCCAGATACGCAGTATTTT
CDR3aa: CASSEWINPDTQYF

d_gene: -
v_gene: TRBV4-3
j_gene: TRBJ2-2
abundance: many
CDR3nt: TGCGCCAGCAGCCAAGAGGCCCAAGCCCAAATAAACACCGGGGAGCTGTTTTTT
CDR3aa: CASSQEAQAQINTGELFF

d_gene: TRBD2
v_gene: TRBV7-9
j_gene: TRBJ2-7
abundance: -
CDR3nt: TGTGCCAGCAGCCTCTCTAGCGGGCTCACCTACGAGCAGTACTTC
CDR3aa: CASSLSSGLTYEQYF